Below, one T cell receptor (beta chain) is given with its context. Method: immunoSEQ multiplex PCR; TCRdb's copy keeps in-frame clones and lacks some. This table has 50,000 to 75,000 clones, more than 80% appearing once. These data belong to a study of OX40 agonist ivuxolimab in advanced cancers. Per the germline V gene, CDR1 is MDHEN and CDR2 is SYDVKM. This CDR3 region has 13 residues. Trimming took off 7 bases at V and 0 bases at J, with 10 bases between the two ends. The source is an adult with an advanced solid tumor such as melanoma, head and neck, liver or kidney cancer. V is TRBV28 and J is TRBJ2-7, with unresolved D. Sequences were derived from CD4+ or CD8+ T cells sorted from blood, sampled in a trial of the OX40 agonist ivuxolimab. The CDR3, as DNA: TGTGCCAGCACCCGAGACAACTCCTACGAGCAGTACTTC. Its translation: CASTRDNSYEQYF.